The clone carrying this T cell receptor beta chain has a single count. This CDR3 has 13 amino acids. The germline V gene has CDR1 SEHNR and CDR2 FQNEAQ (reference sequence). V was pared by 1 base and J by 6 bases, with 8 bases between. Assay used: immunoSEQ multiplex PCR; TCRdb lists only in-frame clones, some missing. The sample records about 270,000 clones, about 85% being singletons. This entry is derived from a study of blood T cell repertoires in COVID-19. For the study at large: Whether acute or convalescent, the COVID-19 samples came from the United States, Italy and Spain.

The rearrangement links TRBV7-9 to TRBJ2-3; D is perhaps TRBD2 (5 bases). This clonotype was sampled from a human donor in a cohort sampled during active COVID-19. The sample was peripheral blood. The CDR3 DNA reads TGTGCCAGCAGCTTAGACGGGGAGGATACGCAGTATTTT. Protein: CASSLDGEDTQYF.